The 32 T cell receptor beta chains in this list originate from one sample, sequenced in a study of blood T cell repertoires in COVID-19. Some clones are missing from TCRdb's copy, which holds only in-frame ones; the method was immunoSEQ multiplex PCR. The table has 70,000 to 95,000 clones, just over 90% seen once. Sequencing used peripheral blood. These receptors all come from a woman in her forties or fifties in a cohort sampled during active COVID-19.

This chain connects TRBV19 to TRBJ1-1; 8 bases agree with TRBD1. The CDR3 consists of 15 residues. Germline assignment: CDR1 LNHDA and CDR2 SQIVND (reference sequence). Losses at the gene ends were 10 bases for V and 3 bases for J; bases not matched to a gene: 13. The CDR3 sequence: CAIMAGDRGHTEAFF. The DNA for the CDR3 is TGTGCCATTATGGCGGGAGACAGGGGACACACTGAAGCTTTCTTT. Supplemented by reference TRBV19 and TRBJ1-1, the full variable domain reads DGGITQSPKYLFRKEGQNVTLSCEQNLNHDAMYWYRQDPGQGLRLIYYSQIVNDFQKGDIAEGYSVSREKKESFPLTVTSAQKNPTAFYLCAIMAGDRGHTEAFFGQGTRLTVV.

V usage is TRBV6-4 and J usage is TRBJ2-3, with a weak D call TRBD2 (5 bases). The CDR3 spans 14 residues. V dropped 2 bases and J dropped 2 bases, with 8 bases sitting between them. Looked up from germline, CDR1 is MRHNA and CDR2 is SNTAGT. CDR3 sequence: CASSDGLNTDTQYF. In nucleotides, the CDR3 is TGTGCCAGCAGTGACGGACTTAACACAGATACGCAGTATTTT.

This clone was seen only once. The chain employs TRBV7-2 and TRBJ2-3, with 7 bases lining up with TRBD1. The ends lost 6 bases at V and 2 bases at J; junction bases unmatched: 5. The germline CDR1 and CDR2 sequences are SGHTA and FQGNSA. The CDR3 has 14 residues. The CDR3 nucleotides are TGTGCCAGCAGTACAGACAGGGCCACAGATACGCAGTATTTT. The encoded protein is CASSTDRATDTQYF.

The rearrangement uses TRBV28 and TRBJ2-7; TRBD2 matches 7 bases. Germline CDR1 is MDHEN and CDR2 is SYDVKM. V shed 6 bases and J 0 bases; nucleotides not matched to a gene: 11. This CDR3 contains 16 residues. The CDR3 bases are TGTGCCAGCAGCCGCCGAGGGGCGGGAGACTCCTACGAGCAGTACTTC. Protein sequence: CASSRRGAGDSYEQYF.

This clone showed up just once. The chain couples TRBV28 to TRBJ2-7; D remains ambiguous. V was shortened by 7 bases and J by 0 bases, with 16 bases between the two germline ends. Germline lookup yields CDR1 MDHEN and CDR2 SYDVKM. The CDR3 contains 15 residues. The CDR3 DNA sequence: TGTGCCAGCAATGGTATTAGGTCAGGCTCCTACGAGCAGTACTTC. This gives the protein CASNGIRSGSYEQYF.

The V gene is TRBV5-4, the J gene TRBJ1-2, with 8 bases that match TRBD1. Germline values: CDR1 SGHNT, CDR2 YYREEE (reference sequence). V trimming: 2 bases; J trimming: 2 bases; junction bases outside the gene matches: 5. This CDR3 comprises 15 residues. DNA of the CDR3: TGTGCCAGCAGCTTCCCTCGACAGGGGAACTATGGCTACACCTTC. Protein sequence: CASSFPRQGNYGYTF.

The chain has TRBV9 and TRBJ1-2, with D possibly being TRBD1 (6 bases). V was clipped by 6 bases and J by 3 bases, with 18 bases between them. The germline gives CDR1 SGDLS, CDR2 YYNGEE. CDR3 length: 15 amino acids. In DNA, the CDR3 is TGTGCCAGCAATCCGTATAGAGGGGGGGACTATGGCTACACCTTC. The encoded protein is CASNPYRGGDYGYTF.

V usage is TRBV6-6 and J usage is TRBJ2-7; TRBD1 matches at 7 bases. Germline V gene lookup returns CDR1 MNHNY and CDR2 SVGAGI (reference sequence). The V segment lost 5 bases and the J segment 2 bases; nucleotides outside the gene matches: 6. This CDR3 has 14 residues. The CDR3 sequence: CASSPRQGPYEQYF. Here the CDR3 DNA reads TGTGCCAGCAGTCCCCGACAGGGACCCTACGAGCAGTACTTC.

The chain links TRBV10-1 to TRBJ1-1, with D unresolved. There are 13 residues in the CDR3. V dropped 6 bases and J dropped 0 bases, with 8 bases sitting between them. Germline values: CDR1 WNHNN, CDR2 SYGVQD (reference sequence). CDR3 sequence: CASSLQMNTEAFF. The CDR3 DNA is TGCGCCAGCAGCCTACAGATGAACACTGAAGCTTTCTTT.

The chain links TRBV6-5 to TRBJ1-6, with TRBD1 as a possible D gene (5 bases). Trimming cost V 6 bases and J 4 bases, with 7 bases left between them. CDR1 MNHEY and CDR2 SVGAGI come from the germline V gene. CDR3 length equals 13 residues. The CDR3 sequence is CASRRTYNSPLHF. The CDR3 bases are TGTGCCAGCAGACGGACATATAATTCACCCCTCCACTTT.

The chain's CDR3 is CASRGTGNFPYEQYF. The DNA for the CDR3 is TGTGCCAGCAGAGGTACAGGGAACTTTCCCTACGAGCAGTACTTC. The gene calls are TRBV7-9 and TRBJ2-7; D perhaps matches TRBD1 (6 bases). This CDR3 contains 15 residues. Trimming cost V 6 bases and J 2 bases, with 17 bases left between them. Germline CDR1 SEHNR, CDR2 FQNEAQ (reference sequence).

The rearrangement links TRBV5-1 to TRBJ2-5; a weak D match, TRBD1 (5 bases). Germline CDR1 and CDR2: SGHRS and YFSETQ. The CDR3 covers 15 residues. Trimming took 1 base from V and 2 from J, leaving 12 bases between them. The CDR3 spells CASSLWGMSQETQYF. The CDR3 DNA reads as TGCGCCAGCAGCTTGTGGGGCATGTCACAAGAGACCCAGTACTTC. The complete variable domain, with remaining parts taken from reference TRBV5-1 and TRBJ2-5, reads KAGVTQTPRYLIKTRGQQVTLSCSPISGHRSVSWYQQTPGQGLQFLFEYFSETQRNKGNFPGRFSGRQFSNSRSEMNVSTLELGDSALYLCASSLWGMSQETQYFGPGTRLLVL.

The chain carries TRBV6-5 and TRBJ2-3; 7 nucleotides line up with TRBD2. J gave up 2 bases and V 6 bases, and 5 bases lay outside the gene matches. CDR3 length equals 14 residues. Germline CDR1 is MNHEY and CDR2 is SVGAGI. CDR3 bases: TGTGCCAGCAGCAGGGACTATGACACAGATACGCAGTATTTT. It specifies CASSRDYDTDTQYF.

This rearrangement joins TRBV15 to TRBJ2-7; D might be TRBD2 (5 bases). Trimming cost V 5 bases and J 6 bases, with 14 bases left between them. CDR3 length: 13 amino acids. CDR1 and CDR2 (germline): LNHNV, YYDKDF (reference sequence). CDR3 nucleotide sequence: TGTGCCACCAGCGGCGGAGGCCCCCTCGAGCAGTACTTC. Protein: CATSGGGPLEQYF. The variable domain in full, completed from reference TRBV15 and TRBJ2-7, reads DAMVIQNPRYQVTQFGKPVTLSCSQTLNHNVMYWYQQKSSQAPKLLFHYYDKDFNNEADTPDNFQSRRPNTSFCFLDIRSPGLGDTAMYLCATSGGGPLEQYFGPGTRLTVT.

The gene calls are TRBV19 and TRBJ1-4; 9 nucleotides align to TRBD1. Germline-derived CDR1 and CDR2 are LNHDA and SQIVND (reference sequence). V shed 4 bases and J 7 bases; nucleotides not matched to a gene: 4. CDR3 size: 14 residues. CDR3 nucleotides: TGTGCCAGTAGTACGACAGGGGGGGTTGAAAAACTGTTTTTT. This gives the protein CASSTTGGVEKLFF. Full variable domain (rest looked up from reference TRBV19 and TRBJ1-4): DGGITQSPKYLFRKEGQNVTLSCEQNLNHDAMYWYRQDPGQGLRLIYYSQIVNDFQKGDIAEGYSVSREKKESFPLTVTSAQKNPTAFYLCASSTTGGVEKLFFGSGTQLSVL.

The genes are TRBV27 and TRBJ2-7, with 11 bases that match TRBD1. Trimming removed 3 bases from V and 6 bases from J; junction bases left unmatched: 4. CDR3 length: 14 residues. Germline lookup yields CDR1 MNHEY and CDR2 SMNVEV (reference sequence). The CDR3 coding sequence is TGTGCCAGCAGTTTTGGGGGACAGGGGGGCGAGCAGTACTTC. Protein sequence: CASSFGGQGGEQYF.

This clone was seen a handful of times. The chain uses TRBV11-3 and TRBJ2-1; weak D call: TRBD1 (6 bases). The V end lost 0 bases, the J end lost 6 bases, and 9 bases lay between the germline ends. Germline V gene sequence: CDR1 SGHNT, CDR2 YENEEA. CDR3 size: 14 residues. The CDR3 DNA is TGTGCCAGCAGCTTAGAAAGGGGGTTCAATGAGCAGTTCTTC. Its protein is CASSLERGFNEQFF.

The gene calls are TRBV6-9 and TRBJ2-1, with 8 bases that match TRBD1. Trimming removed 5 bases from V and 5 bases from J; junction bases left unmatched: 14. Germline CDR1 and CDR2: MNHGY and SVAAGI. The CDR3 spans 17 residues. The CDR3 DNA sequence: TGTGCCAGCAGTCCTTGCACCGGGACAGGTGGGGACAATGAGCAGTTCTTC. Its protein is CASSPCTGTGGDNEQFF.

V is TRBV7-2 and J is TRBJ1-1; 10 positions match TRBD1. Germline V gene sequence: CDR1 SGHTA, CDR2 FQGNSA. V trimming: 3 bases; J trimming: 5 bases; junction bases outside the gene matches: 3. The CDR3 length is 14 residues. CDR3 sequence: CASSFDRGRTEAFF. The CDR3 bases are TGTGCCAGCAGCTTTGACAGGGGGCGGACTGAAGCTTTCTTT.

The chain is built from TRBV6-2 or TRBV6-3 and TRBJ2-7; 7 nucleotides align to TRBD2. CDR1 and CDR2 from the germline V gene are MNHEY and SVGEGT. Trimming at V came to 2 bases and at J to 9 bases, leaving 4 bases not matched to a gene. This CDR3 is 12 amino acids long. CDR3 bases: TGTGCCAGCAGTTACACAGCGGGACTGCAGTACTTC. It codes for CASSYTAGLQYF.

The V call is TRBV18, the J call TRBJ2-3, with D possibly matching TRBD2 (5 bases). This CDR3 has 15 residues. The V and J ends lost 1 base and 1 base respectively, with 9 bases between them. The V gene's germline CDR1 is KGHSH and CDR2 LQKENI. In DNA form, the CDR3 reads TGTGCCAGCTCACCACGGAACGGGGGCACAGATACGCAGTATTTT. It specifies CASSPRNGGTDTQYF.

The chain recombines TRBV28 with TRBJ2-7; D gene unclear. Trimming stripped 3 bases from V and 4 bases from J, with 7 bases between. Germline V gene lookup returns CDR1 MDHEN and CDR2 SYDVKM. The CDR3 contains 12 residues. CDR3 sequence: CASSFNRYEQYF. CDR3 sequence (DNA): TGTGCCAGCAGTTTCAACAGATACGAGCAGTACTTC.

This clone came up once. CDR3 region: CASSDSGMAGVYYEQFF. For the CDR3, the DNA is TGTGCCAGCAGTGATTCTGGGATGGCGGGAGTTTACTATGAGCAGTTCTTC. The rearrangement links TRBV2 to TRBJ2-1; TRBD2 aligns across 7 bases. CDR3 size: 17 residues. The junction had 16 bases not matched to a gene; V was cut back by 3 bases and J by 8 bases. Germline-derived CDR1 and CDR2 are SNHLY and FYNNEI.

The chain has TRBV18 and TRBJ2-6; 7 positions agree with TRBD1. V shed 2 bases, J shed 3 bases, and the junction held 4 bases outside the gene matches. Germline V gene lookup returns CDR1 KGHSH and CDR2 LQKENI. The CDR3 is 16 amino acids. The CDR3 loop reads CASSPTGVGGANVLTF. CDR3 coding DNA: TGTGCCAGCTCACCAACAGGGGTCGGTGGGGCCAACGTCCTGACTTTC.

The V call is TRBV6-4, the J call TRBJ2-1, with TRBD1 matching 8 bases. With V trimmed by 4 bases and J by 8 bases, 7 bases remained unmatched. Germline V gene data show CDR1 as MRHNA and CDR2 as SNTAGT. The CDR3 consists of 14 residues. The CDR3 loop reads CASSVGQGSDEQFF. The CDR3 DNA reads as TGTGCCAGCAGTGTCGGACAGGGATCGGATGAGCAGTTCTTC.

CDR3 residues: CASSSTSGGLYNEQFF. The DNA for the CDR3 is TGTGCCAGCAGCTCGACTAGCGGGGGTCTCTACAATGAGCAGTTCTTC. The genes are TRBV7-9 and TRBJ2-1; 12 nucleotides agree with TRBD2. Germline V CDR1 and CDR2: SEHNR, FQNEAQ (reference sequence). V was clipped by 4 bases and J by 3 bases; unmatched bases: 4. This CDR3 has 16 residues.

On this clone: Additional DNA sequences in this sample encode the identical CDR3. The chain joins TRBV5-6 to TRBJ1-1; TRBD1 agrees at 7 bases. V lost 0 bases and J lost 1; bases outside the gene matches: 0. The length of the CDR3 is 14 residues. Germline CDR1 SGHDT, CDR2 YYEEEE. The CDR3 loop is CASSLGTGNTEAFF. The CDR3 DNA follows: TGTGCCAGCAGCTTGGGGACAGGGAACACTGAAGCTTTCTTT.

The chain uses TRBV28 and TRBJ1-5, with 7 bases fitting TRBD1. Per the germline V gene, CDR1 is MDHEN and CDR2 is SYDVKM. CDR3 length equals 13 residues. J was trimmed by 7 bases and V by 7 bases; bases with no gene match: 7. CDR3 nucleotides: TGTGCCAGCAAGCAGGGGGTGGGACAGCCCCAGCATTTT. Encoded protein: CASKQGVGQPQHF.

The chain carries TRBV2 and TRBJ1-1, with D unclear. The V end lost 11 bases, the J end lost 10 bases, and 20 bases lay between the germline ends. Germline lookup yields CDR1 SNHLY and CDR2 FYNNEI. The CDR3 contains 12 residues. The CDR3 here is CACDTRTSRAFF. The CDR3 coding sequence is TGTGCCTGCGACACGCGAACTTCGAGAGCTTTCTTT.

The chain carries TRBV7-2 and TRBJ2-1, with 12 bases matching TRBD2. The CDR3 is 18 amino acids. V lost 6 bases and J lost 0; bases outside the gene matches: 9. Germline V gene sequence: CDR1 SGHTA, CDR2 FQGNSA. Here the CDR3 reads CASRPGLAGSNSYNEQFF. Here the CDR3 DNA reads TGTGCCAGCAGACCTGGACTAGCGGGGTCAAACTCCTACAATGAGCAGTTCTTC.

This chain connects TRBV3-1 (or the pseudogene TRBV3-2) to TRBJ2-2; 13 bases line up with TRBD2. The CDR3 runs to 16 residues. Germline V gene sequence: CDR1 LGHDT, CDR2 YNNKEL (reference sequence). J gave up 5 bases and V 4 bases, and 4 bases lay outside the gene matches. CDR3: CASSPPGLAGTGELFF. The CDR3 coding sequence is TGTGCCAGCAGCCCTCCGGGACTAGCGGGGACCGGGGAGCTGTTTTTT.

The chain uses TRBV28 and TRBJ2-7; the match to TRBD2 covers 12 bases. V was pared by 6 bases and J by 1 base, with 4 bases of the junction left unmatched. The CDR3 totals 15 residues. CDR1 is MDHEN and CDR2 is SYDVKM in the germline V gene. The DNA of the CDR3 is TGTGCCAGCAGCCGGGGGACTAGCGGGTCCTACGAGCAGTACTTC. The encoded protein is CASSRGTSGSYEQYF.